The 11 T cell receptor beta chains reported below all come from one sample, sequenced in a study of long-term antiretroviral therapy in people with HIV. Survey-level immunoSEQ v3.0 assays were run. This table comes from immunoSEQ multiplex PCR, and its TCRdb copy is limited to in-frame clones, with some not included. Altogether about 39,000 clones are present, 75% to 90% being singletons, with the ten largest covering about 4%. The sequenced sample was unsorted PBMCs, obtained just before starting antiretroviral therapy. All receptors derive from a woman in her late teens or twenties with HIV.

The rearrangement links TRBV11-3 to TRBJ2-5, with 7 bases that match TRBD2. Germline V gene data show CDR1 as SGHNT and CDR2 as YENEEA. Trimming at V came to 1 base and at J to 2 bases, leaving 4 bases not matched to a gene. The CDR3 extends over 15 amino acids. The DNA for the CDR3 is TGTGCCAGCAGCTTAGTAGGCGGGAGTCAAGAGACCCAGTACTTC. Residues: CASSLVGGSQETQYF.

The V call is TRBV5-6, the J call TRBJ2-7; the D is unclear. CDR1 SGHDT and CDR2 YYEEEE come from the germline V gene. The CDR3 has 12 amino acids. V was pared by 0 bases and J by 6 bases, with 7 bases between. CDR3 nucleotides: TGTGCCAGCAGCTTGGTCCCGGGCGAGCAGTACTTC. Its translation: CASSLVPGEQYF.

The rearrangement links TRBV4-2 to TRBJ2-2; 7 bases agree with TRBD1. Germline CDR1 LGHNA, CDR2 YNFKEQ. This CDR3 is 15 amino acids long. The V segment lost 1 base and the J segment 5 bases; nucleotides outside the gene matches: 4. CDR3 loop: CASSQAQGVTGELFF. Written as DNA, the CDR3 is TGTGCCAGCAGCCAAGCTCAGGGGGTAACCGGGGAGCTGTTTTTT.

This clone has only one observation. The chain is built from TRBV6-1 and TRBJ1-1; 7 bases map to TRBD1. After removal of 4 bases from V and 14 bases from J, the junction contained 10 bases not matched to a gene. The CDR3 spans 12 residues. CDR1 is MNHNS, CDR2 SASEGT, per germline. CDR3 amino acids: CASSGDSLIPFF. The CDR3 bases are TGTGCCAGCAGTGGGGACAGCCTCATCCCCTTCTTT.

The V gene is TRBV9, the J gene TRBJ1-3; 10 nucleotides line up with TRBD1. The V and J ends lost 0 bases and 2 bases, in that order; junction bases with no gene match: 5. This CDR3 has 17 residues. Germline loops: CDR1 SGDLS, CDR2 YYNGEE. CDR3 sequence (DNA): TGTGCCAGCAGCGTAGGAAGGACAGGGGGGGCTGGAAACACCATATATTTT. Translation: CASSVGRTGGAGNTIYF.

This chain connects TRBV10-3 to TRBJ1-1, with D hard to call. The germline V gene encodes CDR1 ENHRY and CDR2 SYGVKD. Trimming shortened V by 2 bases and J by 1 base, and 11 bases separated the two germline ends. CDR3 length: 15 amino acids. CDR3 sequence: CAISETTSRNTEAFF. CDR3 nucleotides: TGTGCCATCAGTGAGACGACAAGCCGGAACACTGAAGCTTTCTTT.

The rearrangement uses TRBV18 and TRBJ1-2; a weak D match, TRBD1 (5 bases). Germline V lookup: CDR1 KGHSH, CDR2 LQKENI. The V gene lost 6 bases and the J gene lost 4 bases, with 18 bases spanning the gap. The length of the CDR3 is 15 residues. DNA for the CDR3: TGTGCCAGCTCGCCGACGGAACAGGTGATCTATGGCTACACCTTC. It yields the protein CASSPTEQVIYGYTF.

The chain recombines TRBV27 with TRBJ2-7, with no clear D. V dropped 8 bases and J dropped 2 bases, with 19 bases sitting between them. The CDR3 length is 15 residues. Looked up from germline, CDR1 is MNHEY and CDR2 is SMNVEV (reference sequence). For the CDR3, the DNA is TGTGCCAGCGGGAAAAGCGTTGCAGACGCCTACGAGCAGTACTTC. This codes for CASGKSVADAYEQYF.

The V gene is TRBV6-4, the J gene TRBJ2-7, with TRBD2 identical over 8 bases. V lost 6 bases and J lost 3; bases outside the gene matches: 19. The CDR3 is made up of 18 amino acids. CDR1 is MRHNA, CDR2 SNTAGT, per germline. The CDR3 protein is CASRISPGLDVPGYEQYF. CDR3 DNA: TGTGCCAGCAGAATCTCGCCGGGACTAGATGTTCCGGGCTACGAGCAGTACTTC.

V is TRBV9 and J is TRBJ2-1, with 9 bases lining up with TRBD2. Losses at the gene ends were 2 bases for V and 4 bases for J; bases not matched to a gene: 10. The CDR3 has 17 residues. Germline CDR1 and CDR2: SGDLS and YYNGEE. The CDR3 nucleotides read TGTGCCAGCAGCGTCGTGGGGGCGGGAGGGCCGTACAATGAGCAGTTCTTC. This encodes CASSVVGAGGPYNEQFF.

A word on this clone: Sequence at one end of the junction differs from germline and may be a read error. The V and J genes are TRBV7-9 and TRBJ2-7; D perhaps matches TRBD1 (6 bases). Germline CDR1 SEHNR, CDR2 FQNEAQ (reference sequence). The CDR3 has 15 amino acids. CDR3 sequence: CASSQDRGKGYEQYF. The CDR3 DNA sequence: TGCGCCAGCAGCCAAGATAGGGGGAAAGGGTACGAGCAGTACTTC.